The sequence of this T cell receptor (beta chain) was determined in a study of CD8 T cells in Susac syndrome. A quantity of about 0.5 to 1 ug RNA underwent reverse transcription using random hexamers. TCRdb fed the immunoSEQ multiplex PCR reads into MiXCR, producing one record per CDR3 protein. The data contain over 80,000 distinct CDR3 sequences, 94% of them singletons. Germline assignment: CDR1 SEHNR and CDR2 FQNEAQ (reference sequence). The CDR3 sequence is 14 residues long. Trimming pared 2 bases from V and 6 bases from J, leaving 13 bases between. The clonotype was recovered from a human donor with Susac syndrome. Sequenced: CD8+ T cells from PBMCs. The chain uses TRBV7-9 and TRBJ1-2; no clear D. This chain's CDR3 is CASSLSLSPHGYTF. CDR3 DNA sequence: TGTGCCAGCAGCTTATCTTTAAGCCCCCATGGCTACACCTTC.